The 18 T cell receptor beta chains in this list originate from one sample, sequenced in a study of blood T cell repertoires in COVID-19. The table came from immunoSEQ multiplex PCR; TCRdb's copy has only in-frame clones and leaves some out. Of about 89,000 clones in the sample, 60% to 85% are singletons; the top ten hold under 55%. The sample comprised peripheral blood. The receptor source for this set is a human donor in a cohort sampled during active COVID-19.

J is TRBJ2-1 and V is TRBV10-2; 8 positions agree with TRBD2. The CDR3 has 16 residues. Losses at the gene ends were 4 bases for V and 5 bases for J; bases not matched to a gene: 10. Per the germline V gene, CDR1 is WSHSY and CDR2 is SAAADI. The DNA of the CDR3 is TGCGCCAGCAGTGGAATCCAGCGGGGGAACCACAATGAGCAGTTCTTC. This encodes CASSGIQRGNHNEQFF.

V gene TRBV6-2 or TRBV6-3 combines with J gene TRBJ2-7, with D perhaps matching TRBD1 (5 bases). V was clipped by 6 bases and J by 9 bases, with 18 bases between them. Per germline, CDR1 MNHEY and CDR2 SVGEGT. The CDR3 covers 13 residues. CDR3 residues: CASSSRIWGGQYF. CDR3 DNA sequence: TGTGCCAGCAGCAGCCGCATCTGGGGCGGGCAGTACTTC.

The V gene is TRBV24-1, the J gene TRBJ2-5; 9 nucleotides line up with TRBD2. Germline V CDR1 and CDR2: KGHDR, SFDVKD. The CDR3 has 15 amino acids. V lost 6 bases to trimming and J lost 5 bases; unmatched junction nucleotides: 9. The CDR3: CATSTRTSVRETQYF. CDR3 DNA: TGTGCCACCAGTACCCGGACTAGCGTGCGTGAGACCCAGTACTTC.

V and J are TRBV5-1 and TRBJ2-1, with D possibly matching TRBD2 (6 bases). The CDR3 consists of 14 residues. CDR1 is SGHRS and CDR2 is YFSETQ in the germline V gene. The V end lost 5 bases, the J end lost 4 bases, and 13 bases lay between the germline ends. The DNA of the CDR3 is TGCGCCAGCAGGGAAGGGACTGTATACAATGAGCAGTTCTTC. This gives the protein CASREGTVYNEQFF.

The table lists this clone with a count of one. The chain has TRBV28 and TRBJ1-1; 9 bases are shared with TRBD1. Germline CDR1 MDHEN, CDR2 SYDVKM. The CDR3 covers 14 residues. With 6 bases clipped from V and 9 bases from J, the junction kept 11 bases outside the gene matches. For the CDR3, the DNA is TGTGCCAGCAGCTTCACAGGGGGCAGAGAAAAAGCTTTCTTT. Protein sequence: CASSFTGGREKAFF.

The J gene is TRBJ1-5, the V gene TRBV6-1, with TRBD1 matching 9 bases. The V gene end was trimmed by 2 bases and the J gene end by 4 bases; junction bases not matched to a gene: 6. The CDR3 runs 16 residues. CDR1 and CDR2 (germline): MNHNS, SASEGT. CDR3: CASSEKGTGHNQPQHF. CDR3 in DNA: TGTGCCAGCAGTGAAAAAGGGACAGGGCATAATCAGCCCCAGCATTTT.

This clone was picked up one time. For the CDR3, the DNA is TGTGCCAGCAGCCAAGTTCAGGGGGTGGAGACCCAGTACTTC. It is translated as CASSQVQGVETQYF. The chain joins TRBV4-2 to TRBJ2-5, with 7 bases fitting TRBD1. Looked up from germline, CDR1 is LGHNA and CDR2 is YNFKEQ. Trimming removed 1 base from V and 5 bases from J; junction bases left unmatched: 4. This CDR3 comprises 14 residues.

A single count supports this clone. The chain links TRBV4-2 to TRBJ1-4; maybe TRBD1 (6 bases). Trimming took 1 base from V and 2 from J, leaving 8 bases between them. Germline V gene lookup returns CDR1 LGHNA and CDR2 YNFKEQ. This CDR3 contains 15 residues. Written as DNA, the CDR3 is TGTGCCAGCAGCCAAGTCAGGGGCACTAATGAAAAACTGTTTTTT. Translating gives CASSQVRGTNEKLFF.

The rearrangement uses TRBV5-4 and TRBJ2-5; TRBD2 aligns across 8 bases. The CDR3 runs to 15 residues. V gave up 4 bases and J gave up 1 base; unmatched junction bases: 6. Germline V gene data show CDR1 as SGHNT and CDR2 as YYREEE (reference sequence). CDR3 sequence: CASSPGGVGQETQYF. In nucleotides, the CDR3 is TGTGCCAGCAGCCCGGGGGGGGTGGGCCAAGAGACCCAGTACTTC.

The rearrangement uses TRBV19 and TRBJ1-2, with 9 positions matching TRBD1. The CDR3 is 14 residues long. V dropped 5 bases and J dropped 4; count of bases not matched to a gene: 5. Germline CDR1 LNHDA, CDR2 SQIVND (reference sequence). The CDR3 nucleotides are TGTGCCAGTAGTGCGGACAGGGGATCCTATGGCTACACCTTC. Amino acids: CASSADRGSYGYTF. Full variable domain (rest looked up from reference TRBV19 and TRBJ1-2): DGGITQSPKYLFRKEGQNVTLSCEQNLNHDAMYWYRQDPGQGLRLIYYSQIVNDFQKGDIAEGYSVSREKKESFPLTVTSAQKNPTAFYLCASSADRGSYGYTFGSGTRLTVV.

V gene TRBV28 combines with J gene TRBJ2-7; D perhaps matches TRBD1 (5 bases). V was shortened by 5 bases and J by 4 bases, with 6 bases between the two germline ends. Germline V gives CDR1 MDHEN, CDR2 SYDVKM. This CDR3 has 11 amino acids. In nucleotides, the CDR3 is TGTGCCAGCAGTGACAGTTACGAGCAGTACTTC. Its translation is CASSDSYEQYF.

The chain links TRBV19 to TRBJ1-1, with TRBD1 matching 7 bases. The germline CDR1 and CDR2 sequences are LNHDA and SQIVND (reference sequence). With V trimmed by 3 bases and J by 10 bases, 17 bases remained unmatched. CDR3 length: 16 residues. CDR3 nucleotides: TGTGCCAGTAGTATCCCTGGACAGGTTTGGCTACTGGGAGCTTTCTTT. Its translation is CASSIPGQVWLLGAFF.

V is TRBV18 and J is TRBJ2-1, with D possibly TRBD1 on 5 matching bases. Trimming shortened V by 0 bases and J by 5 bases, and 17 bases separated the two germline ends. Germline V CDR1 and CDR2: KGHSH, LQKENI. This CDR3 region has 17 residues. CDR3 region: CASSPPLGEKSNNEQFF. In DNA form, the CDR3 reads TGTGCCAGCTCACCACCGCTAGGGGAAAAAAGCAACAATGAGCAGTTCTTC.

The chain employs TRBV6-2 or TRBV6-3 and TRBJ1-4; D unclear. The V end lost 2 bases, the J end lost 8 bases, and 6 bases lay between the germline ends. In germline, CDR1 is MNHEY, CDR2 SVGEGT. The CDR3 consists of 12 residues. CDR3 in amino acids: CASSYAGEKLFF. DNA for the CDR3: TGTGCCAGCAGTTACGCAGGCGAAAAACTGTTTTTT.

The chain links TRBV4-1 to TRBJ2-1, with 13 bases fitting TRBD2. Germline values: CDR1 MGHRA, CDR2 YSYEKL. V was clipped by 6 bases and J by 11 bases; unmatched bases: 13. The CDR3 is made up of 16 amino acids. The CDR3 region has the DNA TGCGCCAGCAGTCTCGAACTTTCGGGACTAGCGGGAAAGCAGTTCTTC. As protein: CASSLELSGLAGKQFF.

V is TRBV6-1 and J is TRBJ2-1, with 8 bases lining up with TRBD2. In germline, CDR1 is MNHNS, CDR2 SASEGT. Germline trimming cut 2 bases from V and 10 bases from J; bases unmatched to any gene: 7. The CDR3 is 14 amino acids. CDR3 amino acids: CASSELVRGVEQFF. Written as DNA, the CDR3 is TGTGCCAGCAGTGAACTCGTGCGGGGGGTAGAGCAGTTCTTC.

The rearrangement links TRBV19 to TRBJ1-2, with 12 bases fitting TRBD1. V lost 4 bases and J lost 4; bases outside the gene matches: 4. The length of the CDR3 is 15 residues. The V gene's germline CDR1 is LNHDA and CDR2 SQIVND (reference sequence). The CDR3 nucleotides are TGTGCCAGTAGTAGCGGGACAGGGGGCGTCTATGGCTACACCTTC. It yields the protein CASSSGTGGVYGYTF.

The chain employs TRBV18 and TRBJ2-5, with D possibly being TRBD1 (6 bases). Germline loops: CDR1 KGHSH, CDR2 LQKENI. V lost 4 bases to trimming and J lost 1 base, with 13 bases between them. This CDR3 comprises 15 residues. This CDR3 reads CASSLGQLPQETQYF. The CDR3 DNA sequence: TGTGCCAGCTCACTTGGACAGCTCCCCCAAGAGACCCAGTACTTC.